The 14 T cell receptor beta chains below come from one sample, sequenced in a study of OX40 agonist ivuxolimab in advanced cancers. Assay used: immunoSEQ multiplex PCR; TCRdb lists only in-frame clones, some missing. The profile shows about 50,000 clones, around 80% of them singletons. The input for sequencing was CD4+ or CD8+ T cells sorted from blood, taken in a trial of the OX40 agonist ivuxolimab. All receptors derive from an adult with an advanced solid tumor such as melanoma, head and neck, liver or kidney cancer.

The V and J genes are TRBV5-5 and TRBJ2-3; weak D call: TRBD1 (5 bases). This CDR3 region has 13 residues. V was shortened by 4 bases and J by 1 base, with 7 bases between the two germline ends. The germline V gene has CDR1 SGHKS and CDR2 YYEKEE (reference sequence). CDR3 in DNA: TGTGCCAGCAGCCAAGGGGGCACAGATACGCAGTATTTT. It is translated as CASSQGGTDTQYF.

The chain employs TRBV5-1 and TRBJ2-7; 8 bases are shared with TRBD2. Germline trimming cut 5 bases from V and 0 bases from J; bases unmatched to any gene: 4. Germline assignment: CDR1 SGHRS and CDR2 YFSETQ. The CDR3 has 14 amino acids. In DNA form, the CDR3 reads TGCGCCAGCAGAGCCGGGACTAGCTCCTACGAGCAGTACTTC. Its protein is CASRAGTSSYEQYF.

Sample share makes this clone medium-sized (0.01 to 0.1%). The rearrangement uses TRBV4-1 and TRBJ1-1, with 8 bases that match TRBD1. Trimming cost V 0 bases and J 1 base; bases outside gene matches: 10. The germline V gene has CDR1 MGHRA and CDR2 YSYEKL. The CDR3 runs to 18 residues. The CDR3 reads CASSQDRVGRGRNTEAFF. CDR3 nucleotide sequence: TGCGCCAGCAGCCAAGACCGGGTCGGCAGGGGGCGGAACACTGAAGCTTTCTTT.

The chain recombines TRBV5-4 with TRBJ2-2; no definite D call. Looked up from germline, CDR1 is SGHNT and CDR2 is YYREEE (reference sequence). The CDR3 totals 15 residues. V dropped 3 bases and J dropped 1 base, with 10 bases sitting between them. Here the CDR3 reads CASSWGGMNTGELFF. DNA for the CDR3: TGTGCCAGCAGCTGGGGTGGGATGAACACCGGGGAGCTGTTTTTT.

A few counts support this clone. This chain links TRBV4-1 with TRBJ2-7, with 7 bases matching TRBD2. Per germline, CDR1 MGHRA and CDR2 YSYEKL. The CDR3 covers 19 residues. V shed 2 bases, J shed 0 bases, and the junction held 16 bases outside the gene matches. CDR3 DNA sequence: TGCGCCAGCAGCCAATTGGGCCTGTCGGGGACTACCAGCTCCTACGAGCAGTACTTC. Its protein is CASSQLGLSGTTSSYEQYF.

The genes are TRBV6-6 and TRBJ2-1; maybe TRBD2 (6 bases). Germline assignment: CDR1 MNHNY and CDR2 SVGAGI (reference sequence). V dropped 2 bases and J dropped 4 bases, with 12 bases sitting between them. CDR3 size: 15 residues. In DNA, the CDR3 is TGTGCCAGCAGTTACGGGGGGACGGAATACAATGAGCAGTTCTTC. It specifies CASSYGGTEYNEQFF.

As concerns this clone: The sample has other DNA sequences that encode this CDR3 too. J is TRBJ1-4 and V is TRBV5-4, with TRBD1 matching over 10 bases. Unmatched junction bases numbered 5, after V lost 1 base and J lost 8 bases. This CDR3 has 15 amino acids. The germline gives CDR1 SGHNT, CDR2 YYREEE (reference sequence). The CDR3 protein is CASSLTRDRGEKLFF. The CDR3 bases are TGTGCCAGCAGCTTGACCCGGGACAGGGGAGAAAAACTGTTTTTT.

The CDR3 loop is CASRSRGSRDGYTF. DNA for the CDR3: TGTGCCAGTAGGAGCCGCGGATCTCGGGATGGCTACACCTTC. The rearrangement joins TRBV19 to TRBJ1-2; D is uncertain. Germline CDR1 and CDR2: LNHDA and SQIVND (reference sequence). CDR3 size: 14 residues. The V end lost 6 bases, the J end lost 6 bases, and 17 bases lay between the germline ends.

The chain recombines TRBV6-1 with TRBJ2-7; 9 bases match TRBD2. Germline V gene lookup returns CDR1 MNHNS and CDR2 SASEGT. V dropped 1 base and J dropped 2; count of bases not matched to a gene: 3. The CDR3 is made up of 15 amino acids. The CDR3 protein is CASSEVAGGPYEQYF. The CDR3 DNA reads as TGTGCCAGCAGTGAAGTGGCGGGAGGGCCCTACGAGCAGTACTTC.

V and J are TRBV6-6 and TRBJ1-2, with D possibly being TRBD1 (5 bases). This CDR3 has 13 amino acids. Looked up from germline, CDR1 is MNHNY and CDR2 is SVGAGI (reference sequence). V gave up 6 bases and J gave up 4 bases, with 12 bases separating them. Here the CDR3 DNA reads TGTGCCAGCAGAGGATCCGACAGCTATGGCTACACCTTC. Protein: CASRGSDSYGYTF.

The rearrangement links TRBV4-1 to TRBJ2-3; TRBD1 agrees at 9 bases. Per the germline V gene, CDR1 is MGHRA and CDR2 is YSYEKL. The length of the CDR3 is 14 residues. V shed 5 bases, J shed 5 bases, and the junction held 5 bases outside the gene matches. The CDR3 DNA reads TGCGCCAGCAGCTCCCGACAGGGGGGAGATACGCAGTATTTT. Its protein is CASSSRQGGDTQYF.

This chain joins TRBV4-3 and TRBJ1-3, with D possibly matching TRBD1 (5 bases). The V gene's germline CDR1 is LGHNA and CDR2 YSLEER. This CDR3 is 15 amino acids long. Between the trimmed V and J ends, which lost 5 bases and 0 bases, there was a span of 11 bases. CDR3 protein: CASSTDSYSGNTIYF. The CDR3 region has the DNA TGCGCCAGCAGCACTGACAGCTACTCTGGAAACACCATATATTTT.

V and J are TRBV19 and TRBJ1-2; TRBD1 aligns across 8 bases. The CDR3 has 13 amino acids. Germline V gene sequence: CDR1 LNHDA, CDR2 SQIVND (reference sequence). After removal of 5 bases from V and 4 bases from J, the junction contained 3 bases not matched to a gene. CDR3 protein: CASSPTGVYGYTF. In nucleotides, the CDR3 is TGTGCCAGTAGTCCGACAGGGGTCTATGGCTACACCTTC. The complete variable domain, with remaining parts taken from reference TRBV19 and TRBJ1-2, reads DGGITQSPKYLFRKEGQNVTLSCEQNLNHDAMYWYRQDPGQGLRLIYYSQIVNDFQKGDIAEGYSVSREKKESFPLTVTSAQKNPTAFYLCASSPTGVYGYTFGSGTRLTVV.

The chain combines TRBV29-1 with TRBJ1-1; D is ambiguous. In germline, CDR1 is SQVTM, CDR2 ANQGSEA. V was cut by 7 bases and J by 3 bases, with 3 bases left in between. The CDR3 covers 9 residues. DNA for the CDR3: TGCAGCGGAGACACTGAAGCTTTCTTT. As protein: CSGDTEAFF.